One T cell receptor beta chain is described in this entry. Antigen unknown. The sample is drawn from a study of long-term antiretroviral therapy in people with HIV. The study's findings and limits: Pre-ART-expanded clones dominated the repertoire at all time points. Upon ART, diversity increased but remained lower than transplant donor controls.

The germline gives CDR1 SGHRS, CDR2 YFSETQ. CDR3 length: 15 amino acids. V gave up 4 bases and J gave up 3 bases; unmatched junction bases: 4. Version v3.0 of the immunoSEQ assay was performed at survey level. TCRdb's copy holds only in-frame clones and misses some; the assay was immunoSEQ multiplex PCR. The table records more than 20,000 clones, around 83% of them present only once. Every donor had one or more pre-ART and two or more post-ART PBMC samples. This clonotype originated in a man aged 55 to 70 with HIV. The rearrangement joins TRBV5-1 to TRBJ2-1; TRBD1 agrees at 10 bases. The sequencing here drew on unsorted PBMCs, taken 1.3 years after starting antiretroviral therapy. CDR3 loop: CASSRTGGDYNEQFF. DNA of the CDR3: TGCGCCAGCAGCCGGACAGGGGGAGACTACAATGAGCAGTTCTTC.